The 28 T cell receptor beta chains below all came from one sample that was sequenced in a study of shared clonotypes between healthy human individuals. Clones were read by immunoSEQ multiplex PCR, and TCRdb kept only the in-frame ones, dropping some. Of millions of clones in the sample, about 92% are singletons; the top ten hold about 0.39%. The sequenced material came from naive CD4+ T cells from PBMCs. The subset denotes: CD45RA+ positively selected. The source of these receptors is a man between 18 and 29 years old in good health. Some clones in this sample may be carry-over from other donors' samples.

This rearrangement joins TRBV6-1 to TRBJ2-5; D is unresolved. The germline CDR1 and CDR2 sequences are MNHNS and SASEGT. This CDR3 has 14 amino acids. V was shortened by 7 bases and J by 4 bases, with 16 bases between the two germline ends. CDR3 bases: TGTGCCAGCAATTTAGGGTTGATCGGAGAGACCCAGTACTTC. It yields the protein CASNLGLIGETQYF.

V is TRBV11-3 and J is TRBJ2-7; D is ambiguous. The CDR3 spans 12 residues. V lost 3 bases to trimming and J lost 4 bases, with 7 bases between them. Germline CDR1 and CDR2: SGHNT and YENEEA. The DNA for the CDR3 is TGTGCCAGCAGCTTGGCCTCGTACGAGCAGTACTTC. It encodes CASSLASYEQYF.

This chain uses TRBV19 with TRBJ2-7; 9 nucleotides agree with TRBD2. From germline, CDR1 is LNHDA and CDR2 SQIVND (reference sequence). J was trimmed by 2 bases and V by 8 bases; bases with no gene match: 7. The CDR3 is made up of 14 amino acids. For the CDR3, the DNA is TGTGCCAGTCGTCAGCGGGAGGTGCCCTACGAGCAGTACTTC. It codes for CASRQREVPYEQYF.

The V and J genes are TRBV15 and TRBJ2-7; TRBD1 or TRBD2 may be the D gene (5 bases each). The CDR3 has 16 amino acids. Germline V gene lookup returns CDR1 LNHNV and CDR2 YYDKDF (reference sequence). V dropped 0 bases and J dropped 5 bases, with 17 bases sitting between them. The CDR3 DNA reads TGTGCCACCAGCAGAGATTTTCGGGGCAGCCTCCACGAGCAGTACTTC. Translating gives CATSRDFRGSLHEQYF.

J is TRBJ1-1 and V is TRBV19; TRBD1 might be the D (5 bases). The V gene lost 5 bases and the J gene lost 1 base, with 11 bases spanning the gap. Germline V gene sequence: CDR1 LNHDA, CDR2 SQIVND (reference sequence). The CDR3 covers 14 residues. CDR3 protein: CASSRGNWNTEAFF. DNA for the CDR3: TGTGCCAGTAGTCGGGGGAACTGGAACACTGAAGCTTTCTTT.

Turning to this clone: This sample also contains other DNA sequences that code for the same CDR3. This sequence joins TRBV7-2 and TRBJ1-1; D not certain. V shed 1 base and J shed 2 bases, with 8 bases lying between them. In germline, CDR1 is SGHTA, CDR2 FQGNSA. The CDR3 extends over 14 amino acids. DNA of the CDR3: TGTGCCAGCAGCTTAGGGCAGGTAAACACTGAAGCTTTCTTT. It yields the protein CASSLGQVNTEAFF.

The CDR3 region is CATSRDPGTGSTYEQYF. The CDR3 DNA reads TGTGCCACCAGCAGGGACCCCGGGACAGGGAGTACCTACGAGCAGTACTTC. V gene TRBV15 combines with J gene TRBJ2-7, with 9 nucleotides matching TRBD1. The CDR3 length is 17 residues. CDR1 is LNHNV, CDR2 YYDKDF, per germline (reference sequence). Trimming at V came to 3 bases and at J to 2 bases, leaving 11 bases not matched to a gene.

This clone has more than one count but fewer than ten. The V gene is TRBV18, the J gene TRBJ1-4; D possibly corresponds to TRBD1 (5 bases). In germline, CDR1 is KGHSH, CDR2 LQKENI. The CDR3 is 15 residues long. V gave up 3 bases and J gave up 5 bases, with 13 bases separating them. The CDR3 DNA sequence: TGTGCCAGCTCACCGACAGTTAACAGCAATGAAAAACTGTTTTTT. The encoded protein is CASSPTVNSNEKLFF.

The rearrangement joins TRBV20-1 to TRBJ2-1, with D perhaps matching TRBD1 or TRBD2 (6 bases each). With 6 bases removed from V and 7 bases from J, the gap between germline ends came to 10 bases. Germline-derived CDR1 and CDR2 are DFQATT and SNEGSKA (reference sequence). The CDR3 loop spans 11 amino acids. The CDR3 DNA follows: TGCAGTGCCACAGGGAGGAATGAGCAGTTCTTC. This sequence encodes CSATGRNEQFF.

The rearrangement joins TRBV7-9 to TRBJ1-2; D gene ambiguous. The length of the CDR3 is 14 residues. Germline CDR1 SEHNR, CDR2 FQNEAQ (reference sequence). Trimming shortened V by 2 bases and J by 3 bases, and 10 bases separated the two germline ends. In DNA, the CDR3 is TGTGCCAGCAGCTTATACCGCGGAGACTATGGCTACACCTTC. It yields the protein CASSLYRGDYGYTF.

The V and J genes are TRBV29-1 and TRBJ2-4, with D hard to call. This CDR3 is 15 amino acids long. The ends were cut back, 4 bases at V and 0 bases at J, with 13 bases in the middle. Germline V gene data show CDR1 as SQVTM and CDR2 as ANQGSEA. The CDR3 region has the DNA TGCAGCGTTGTTATCAGAGTAATAGCCAAAAACATTCAGTACTTC. Its protein product is CSVVIRVIAKNIQYF.

CDR3 sequence (DNA): TGTGCCAGCAGCGGGGACCTACGGTACAATGAGCAGTTCTTC. Translation gives CASSGDLRYNEQFF. The V gene is TRBV9, the J gene TRBJ2-1; D is perhaps TRBD1 or TRBD2 (5 bases each). In germline, CDR1 is SGDLS, CDR2 YYNGEE. The CDR3 totals 14 residues. V lost 3 bases, J lost 4 bases, and 11 bases lay in between.

The gene calls are TRBV5-1 and TRBJ1-1; the D is unclear. The CDR3 runs to 13 residues. Germline lookup yields CDR1 SGHRS and CDR2 YFSETQ. V was shortened by 2 bases and J by 7 bases, with 12 bases between the two germline ends. The DNA for the CDR3 is TGCGCCAGCAGCTTTGGAACAGTAAATGAAGCTTTCTTT. This translates into CASSFGTVNEAFF.

This clone appeared a single time. The chain joins TRBV23-1 to TRBJ2-7; no clear D. TRBV23-1 is annotated as an ORF whose role is uncertain. This CDR3 contains 14 residues. The V end lost 7 bases, the J end lost 0 bases, and 13 bases lay between the germline ends. Written as DNA, the CDR3 is TGCGCCAGCACCCCTGGCAGGCACTCCTACGAGCAGTACTTC. Its translation is CASTPGRHSYEQYF.

The genes are TRBV19 and TRBJ2-5; 11 positions match TRBD2. From germline, CDR1 is LNHDA and CDR2 SQIVND (reference sequence). V trimming: 1 base; J trimming: 4 bases; junction bases outside the gene matches: 5. The CDR3 totals 16 residues. CDR3 sequence reads: CASSIVPTSGGETQYF. The CDR3 coding sequence is TGTGCCAGTAGTATAGTCCCTACTAGCGGGGGAGAGACCCAGTACTTC.

The V gene is TRBV11-2, the J gene TRBJ2-7, with 7 bases fitting TRBD1. The CDR3 covers 15 residues. Per germline, CDR1 SGHAT and CDR2 FQNNGV. J lost 9 bases, V lost 5 bases, and 16 bases had no gene match. The CDR3 loop is CASSLRQGLSVGQYF. As DNA, the CDR3 is TGTGCCAGCAGCCTCAGACAGGGCCTTAGTGTAGGGCAGTACTTC.

The chain recombines TRBV30 with TRBJ1-2; D not resolved. Germline CDR1 and CDR2: GTSNPN and SVGIG (reference sequence). The V end was cut by 4 bases, the J end by 4 bases, with 19 bases between. CDR3 length: 15 residues. The CDR3 protein is CAWKGANDPLYGYTF. The CDR3 DNA sequence: TGTGCCTGGAAGGGAGCTAATGACCCCCTCTATGGCTACACCTTC.

This clone is a singleton in its sample. In DNA, the CDR3 is TGTGCCAGCAGTCGAGTCGGCACAGATACGCAGTATTTT. This encodes CASSRVGTDTQYF. The chain carries TRBV27 and TRBJ2-3; D uncertain. Germline CDR1 MNHEY, CDR2 SMNVEV (reference sequence). V was trimmed by 5 bases and J by 1 base, leaving 7 bases between them. This CDR3 spans 13 amino acids.

A remark on this clone: The sample holds other DNA sequences that translate to the same CDR3. The J gene is TRBJ2-3, the V gene TRBV6-5; no reliable D call. Germline V CDR1 and CDR2: MNHEY, SVGAGI. With 6 bases removed from V and 0 bases from J, the gap between germline ends came to 4 bases. The CDR3 runs 12 residues. CDR3 protein: CASRGSTDTQYF. The CDR3 coding sequence is TGTGCCAGCAGGGGTAGCACAGATACGCAGTATTTT.

CDR3 loop: CASSARTGLQRGYGYTF. The CDR3 DNA reads as TGTGCCAGCAGTGCTCGGACAGGTTTGCAGAGGGGCTATGGCTACACCTTC. The chain links TRBV27 to TRBJ1-2, with 7 bases lining up with TRBD1. Germline values: CDR1 MNHEY, CDR2 SMNVEV (reference sequence). CDR3 length equals 17 residues. V gave up 5 bases and J gave up 4 bases; unmatched junction bases: 16.

The chain employs TRBV2 and TRBJ1-4; TRBD1 agrees at 10 bases. Germline assignment: CDR1 SNHLY and CDR2 FYNNEI. Unmatched junction bases numbered 6, after V lost 9 bases and J lost 8 bases. The CDR3 loop spans 13 amino acids. CDR3: CASDRGRLEKLFF. The DNA of the CDR3 is TGTGCCAGTGACAGGGGGCGGCTAGAAAAACTGTTTTTT.

This chain joins TRBV4-2 and TRBJ2-5; unclear D gene. The J call may be incorrect, as the DNA end agrees better with TRBJ2-7. Per the germline V gene, CDR1 is LGHNA and CDR2 is YNFKEQ. The CDR3 sequence is 14 residues long. CDR3 sequence reads: CASTLDRRSYEQYF. CDR3 bases: TGTGCCAGCACCCTAGACCGGCGCTCCTACGAGCAGTACTTC.

The genes are TRBV5-4 and TRBJ1-4; D possibly corresponds to TRBD1 (5 bases). This CDR3 spans 16 amino acids. In germline, CDR1 is SGHNT, CDR2 YYREEE (reference sequence). V was cut by 0 bases and J by 8 bases, with 17 bases left in between. CDR3 sequence: CASSLGGTLQDEKLFF. CDR3 bases: TGTGCCAGCAGCTTGGGGGGGACGCTCCAGGACGAAAAACTGTTTTTT.

CDR3 DNA: TGTGCCAGTATGAAGGGTTACACCGGGGAGCTGTTTTTT. Translated, it gives CASMKGYTGELFF. The rearrangement links TRBV19 to TRBJ2-2; D not certain. The germline V and J ends were trimmed by 7 bases and 3 bases, with 9 bases remaining between them. The CDR3 loop spans 13 amino acids. Germline lookup yields CDR1 LNHDA and CDR2 SQIVND (reference sequence).

The V and J genes are TRBV6-5 and TRBJ1-2; D gene unclear. This CDR3 region has 13 residues. V was trimmed by 6 bases and J by 3 bases, leaving 11 bases between them. CDR1 is MNHEY, CDR2 SVGAGI, per germline. The CDR3: CASSLARDYGYTF. DNA of the CDR3: TGTGCCAGCAGCCTGGCACGGGACTATGGCTACACCTTC.

Note on this clone: Other DNA sequences in the sample encode the same CDR3. This chain joins TRBV11-2 and TRBJ1-5; D is unclear. The CDR3 is 13 amino acids. V dropped 1 base and J dropped 5 bases, with 6 bases sitting between them. Germline V lookup: CDR1 SGHAT, CDR2 FQNNGV. Here the CDR3 DNA reads TGTGCCAGCAGCTTAGGCGGGGATCAGCCCCAGCATTTT. Its translation: CASSLGGDQPQHF.

As regards this clone: The same CDR3 can be traced to other DNA sequences in this sample. The genes are TRBV28 and TRBJ2-2; D gene unclear. Trimming cost V 5 bases and J 4 bases, with 8 bases left between them. The germline V gene has CDR1 MDHEN and CDR2 SYDVKM. This CDR3 has 13 residues. The CDR3 DNA reads as TGTGCCAGCAGTGGTCGGCCCACCGGGGAGCTGTTTTTT. The encoded protein is CASSGRPTGELFF.

The CDR3 loop is CASSGRDTLSYEQYF. CDR3 DNA sequence: TGTGCCAGCAGTGGTCGGGACACACTCTCCTACGAGCAGTACTTC. This chain links TRBV6-1 with TRBJ2-7, with D tentatively TRBD1 (6 bases). There are 15 residues in the CDR3. Between the trimmed V and J ends, which lost 4 bases and 0 bases, there was a span of 13 bases. Germline CDR1 is MNHNS and CDR2 is SASEGT.